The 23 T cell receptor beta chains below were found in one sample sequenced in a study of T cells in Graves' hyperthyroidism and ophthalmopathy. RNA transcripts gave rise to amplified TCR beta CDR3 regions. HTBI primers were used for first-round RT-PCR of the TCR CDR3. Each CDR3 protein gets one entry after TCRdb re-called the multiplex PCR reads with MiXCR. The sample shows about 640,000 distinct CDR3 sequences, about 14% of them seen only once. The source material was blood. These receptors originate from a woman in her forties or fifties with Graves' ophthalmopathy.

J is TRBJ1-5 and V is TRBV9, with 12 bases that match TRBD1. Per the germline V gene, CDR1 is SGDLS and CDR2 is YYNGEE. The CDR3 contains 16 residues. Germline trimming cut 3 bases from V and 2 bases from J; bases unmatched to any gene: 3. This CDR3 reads CASSAGTGGGNQPQHF. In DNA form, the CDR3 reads TGTGCCAGCAGCGCCGGGACAGGGGGCGGCAATCAGCCCCAGCATTTT. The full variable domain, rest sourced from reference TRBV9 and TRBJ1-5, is DSGVTQTPKHLITATGQRVTLRCSPRSGDLSVYWYQQSLDQGLQFLIQYYNGEERAKGNILERFSAQQFPDLHSELNLSSLELGDSALYFCASSAGTGGGNQPQHFGDGTRLSIL.

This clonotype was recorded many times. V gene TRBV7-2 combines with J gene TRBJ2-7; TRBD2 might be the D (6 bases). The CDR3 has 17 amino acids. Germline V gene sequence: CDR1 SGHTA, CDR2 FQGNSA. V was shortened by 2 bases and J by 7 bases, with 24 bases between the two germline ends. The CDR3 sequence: CASSLLVFGSGLWEQYF. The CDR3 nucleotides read TGTGCCAGCAGCTTACTGGTGTTCGGGAGCGGGCTCTGGGAGCAGTACTTC.

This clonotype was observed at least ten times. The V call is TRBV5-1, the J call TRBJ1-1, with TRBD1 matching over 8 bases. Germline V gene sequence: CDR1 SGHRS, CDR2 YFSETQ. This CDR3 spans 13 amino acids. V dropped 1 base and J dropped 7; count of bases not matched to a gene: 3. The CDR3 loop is CASSLTDRGEAFF. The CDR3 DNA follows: TGCGCCAGCAGCTTGACCGACAGGGGTGAAGCTTTCTTT.

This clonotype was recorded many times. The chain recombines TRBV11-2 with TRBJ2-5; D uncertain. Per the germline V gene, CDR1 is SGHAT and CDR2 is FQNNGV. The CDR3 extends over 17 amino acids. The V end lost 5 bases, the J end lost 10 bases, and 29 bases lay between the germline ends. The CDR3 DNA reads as TGTGCCAGCAGCCAATATCCCAGGATGCGCTTCAAGAACGTCCAGTACTTC. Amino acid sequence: CASSQYPRMRFKNVQYF.

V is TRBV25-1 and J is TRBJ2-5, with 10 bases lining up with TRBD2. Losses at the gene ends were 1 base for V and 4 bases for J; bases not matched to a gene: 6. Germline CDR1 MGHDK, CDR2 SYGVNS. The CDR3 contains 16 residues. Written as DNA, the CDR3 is TGTGCCAGCAGTGAATTCAAAGCGGGAGGGGTAGAGACCCAGTACTTC. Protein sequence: CASSEFKAGGVETQYF.

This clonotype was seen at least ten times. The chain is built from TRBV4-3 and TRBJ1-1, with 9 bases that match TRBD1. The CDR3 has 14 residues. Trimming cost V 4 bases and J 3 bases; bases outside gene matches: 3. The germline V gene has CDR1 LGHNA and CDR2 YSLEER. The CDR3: CASSRQGEDTEAFF. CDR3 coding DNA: TGCGCCAGCAGCCGACAGGGGGAGGACACTGAAGCTTTCTTT.

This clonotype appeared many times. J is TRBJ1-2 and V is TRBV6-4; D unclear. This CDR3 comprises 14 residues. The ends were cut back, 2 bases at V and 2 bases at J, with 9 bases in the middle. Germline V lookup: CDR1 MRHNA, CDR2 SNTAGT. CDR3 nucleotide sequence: TGTGCCAGCAGTGACGGGTCGGCGAACTATGGCTACACCTTC. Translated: CASSDGSANYGYTF.

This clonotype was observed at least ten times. This chain's CDR3 is CASSLNGGGEQYF. The DNA for the CDR3 is TGTGCCAGCAGCTTAAATGGTGGAGGCGAGCAGTACTTC. The chain is built from TRBV7-3 and TRBJ2-7, with a possible D match to TRBD2 (5 bases). V was cut by 1 base and J by 6 bases, with 10 bases left in between. Germline loops: CDR1 SGHTA, CDR2 FQGTGA. CDR3 size: 13 residues. Together with reference TRBV7-3 and TRBJ2-7, the CDR3 gives the full variable domain: GAGVSQTPSNKVTEKGKYVELRCDPISGHTALYWYRQSLGQGPEFLIYFQGTGAADDSGLPNDRFFAVRPEGSVSTLKIQRTERGDSAVYLCASSLNGGGEQYFGPGTRLTVT.

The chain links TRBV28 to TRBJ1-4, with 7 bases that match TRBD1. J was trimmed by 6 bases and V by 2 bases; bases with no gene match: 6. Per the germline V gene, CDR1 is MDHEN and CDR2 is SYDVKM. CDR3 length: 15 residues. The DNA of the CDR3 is TGTGCCAGCAGTTTACCGGACAGGAGCCATGAAAAACTGTTTTTT. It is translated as CASSLPDRSHEKLFF.

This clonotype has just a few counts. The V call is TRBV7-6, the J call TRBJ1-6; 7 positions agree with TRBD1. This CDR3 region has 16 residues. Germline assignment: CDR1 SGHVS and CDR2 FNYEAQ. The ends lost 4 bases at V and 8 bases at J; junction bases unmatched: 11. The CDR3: CASSSGQTMVDSPLHF. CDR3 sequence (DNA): TGTGCCAGCAGCTCGGGACAGACCATGGTTGATTCACCCCTCCACTTT.

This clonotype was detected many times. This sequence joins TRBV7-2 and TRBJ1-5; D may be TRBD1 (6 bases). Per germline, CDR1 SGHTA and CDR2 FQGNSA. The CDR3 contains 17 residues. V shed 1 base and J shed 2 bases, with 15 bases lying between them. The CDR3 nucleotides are TGTGCCAGCAGCTTAGGCTGGACAGCATCCGGCAATCAGCCCCAGCATTTT. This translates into CASSLGWTASGNQPQHF. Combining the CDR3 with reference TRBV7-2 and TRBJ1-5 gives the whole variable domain GAGVSQSPSNKVTEKGKDVELRCDPISGHTALYWYRQSLGQGLEFLIYFQGNSAPDKSGLPSDRFSAERTGGSVSTLTIQRTQQEDSAVYLCASSLGWTASGNQPQHFGDGTRLSIL.

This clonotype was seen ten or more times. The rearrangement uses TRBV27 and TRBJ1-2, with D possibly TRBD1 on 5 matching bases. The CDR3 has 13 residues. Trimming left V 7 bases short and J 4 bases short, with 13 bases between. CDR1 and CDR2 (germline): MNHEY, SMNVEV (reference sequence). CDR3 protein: CASKLRDGYGYTF. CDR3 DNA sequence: TGTGCCAGCAAATTGAGGGACGGCTATGGCTACACCTTC.

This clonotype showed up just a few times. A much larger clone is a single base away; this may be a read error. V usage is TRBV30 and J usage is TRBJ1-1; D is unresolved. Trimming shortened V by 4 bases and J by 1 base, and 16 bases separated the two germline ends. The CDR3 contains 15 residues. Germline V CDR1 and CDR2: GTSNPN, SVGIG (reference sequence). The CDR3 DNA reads TGTGCCTGGATGCAACGTCTGGCTTGGAACACTGAAGCTTTCTTT. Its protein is CAWMQRLAWNTEAFF.

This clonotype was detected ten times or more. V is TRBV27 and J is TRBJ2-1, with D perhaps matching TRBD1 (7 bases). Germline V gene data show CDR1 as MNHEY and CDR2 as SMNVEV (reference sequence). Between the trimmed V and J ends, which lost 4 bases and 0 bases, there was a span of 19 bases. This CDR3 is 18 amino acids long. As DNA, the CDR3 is TGTGCCAGCAGTTCTACCCAGCAGGGGGGAATCTCCTACAATGAGCAGTTCTTC. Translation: CASSSTQQGGISYNEQFF.

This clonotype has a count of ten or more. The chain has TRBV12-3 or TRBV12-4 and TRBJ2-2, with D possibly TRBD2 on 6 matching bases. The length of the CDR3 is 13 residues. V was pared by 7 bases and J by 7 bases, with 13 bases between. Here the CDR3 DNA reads TGTGCCAGCATTGACGGGAGCTTCGGGGAGCTGTTTTTT. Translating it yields CASIDGSFGELFF.

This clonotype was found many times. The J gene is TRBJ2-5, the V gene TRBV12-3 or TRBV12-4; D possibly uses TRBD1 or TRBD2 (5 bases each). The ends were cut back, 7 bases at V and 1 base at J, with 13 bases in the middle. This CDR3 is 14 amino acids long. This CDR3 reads CASTEGRIQETQYF. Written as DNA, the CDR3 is TGTGCCAGCACCGAGGGACGGATCCAAGAGACCCAGTACTTC.

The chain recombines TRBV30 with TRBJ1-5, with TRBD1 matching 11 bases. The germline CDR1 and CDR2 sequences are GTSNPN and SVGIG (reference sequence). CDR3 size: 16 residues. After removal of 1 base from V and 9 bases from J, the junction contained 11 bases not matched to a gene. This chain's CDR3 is CAWSDPIRDRGAPQHF. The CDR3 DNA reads TGTGCCTGGAGTGACCCCATCCGGGACAGGGGGGCGCCCCAGCATTTT.

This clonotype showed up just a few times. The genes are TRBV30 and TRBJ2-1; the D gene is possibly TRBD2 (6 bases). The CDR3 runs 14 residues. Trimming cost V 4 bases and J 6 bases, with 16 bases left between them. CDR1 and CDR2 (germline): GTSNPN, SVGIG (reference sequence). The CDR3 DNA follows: TGTGCCTGGATACGAGTGGGGGGTGGCAATGAGCAGTTCTTC. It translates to CAWIRVGGGNEQFF.

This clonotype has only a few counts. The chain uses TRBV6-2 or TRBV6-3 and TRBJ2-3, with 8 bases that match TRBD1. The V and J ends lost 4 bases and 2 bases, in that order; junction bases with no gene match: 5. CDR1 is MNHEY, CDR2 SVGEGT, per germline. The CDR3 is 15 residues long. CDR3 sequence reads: CASSSLDRATDTQYF. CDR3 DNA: TGTGCCAGCAGTTCCCTGGACAGGGCCACAGATACGCAGTATTTT.

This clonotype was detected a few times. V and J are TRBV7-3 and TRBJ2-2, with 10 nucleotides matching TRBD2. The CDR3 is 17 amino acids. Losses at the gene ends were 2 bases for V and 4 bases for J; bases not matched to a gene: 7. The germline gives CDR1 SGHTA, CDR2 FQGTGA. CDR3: CASSLASGSRSTGELFF. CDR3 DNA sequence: TGTGCCAGCAGCTTAGCTAGCGGGAGTCGTAGCACCGGGGAGCTGTTTTTT.

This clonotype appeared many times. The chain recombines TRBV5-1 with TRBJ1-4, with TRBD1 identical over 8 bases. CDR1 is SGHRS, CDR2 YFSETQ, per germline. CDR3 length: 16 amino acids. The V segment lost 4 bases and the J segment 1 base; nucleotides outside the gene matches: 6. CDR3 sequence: CASSAQGAGTNEKLFF. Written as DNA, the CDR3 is TGCGCCAGCAGCGCGCAGGGGGCTGGAACTAATGAAAAACTGTTTTTT. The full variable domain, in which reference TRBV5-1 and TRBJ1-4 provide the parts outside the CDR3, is KAGVTQTPRYLIKTRGQQVTLSCSPISGHRSVSWYQQTPGQGLQFLFEYFSETQRNKGNFPGRFSGRQFSNSRSEMNVSTLELGDSALYLCASSAQGAGTNEKLFFGSGTQLSVL.

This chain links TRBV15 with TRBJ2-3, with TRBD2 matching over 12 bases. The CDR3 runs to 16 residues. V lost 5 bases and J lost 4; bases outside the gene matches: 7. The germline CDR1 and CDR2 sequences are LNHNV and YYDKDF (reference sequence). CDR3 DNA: TGTGCCACCAGCGGGCTAGCGGGAGGGGGGGCAGATACGCAGTATTTT. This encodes CATSGLAGGGADTQYF.

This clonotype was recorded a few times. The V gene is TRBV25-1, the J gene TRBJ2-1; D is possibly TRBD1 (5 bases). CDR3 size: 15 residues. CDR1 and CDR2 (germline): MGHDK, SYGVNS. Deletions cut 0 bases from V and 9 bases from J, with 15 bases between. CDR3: CASSEYSPGHGEQFF. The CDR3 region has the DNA TGTGCCAGCAGTGAATATAGTCCAGGGCATGGTGAGCAGTTCTTC.